Following are 31 T cell receptor beta chains from one sample sequenced in a study of cytotoxic CD8 clonotypes in ibrutinib-treated CLL. This table comes from immunoSEQ multiplex PCR, and its TCRdb copy is limited to in-frame clones, with some not included. Among 190,000 or so clones listed, around 72% were seen once. The sequencing used PBMCs, collected after 24 months of ibrutinib treatment. These receptor sequences come from a human donor with chronic lymphocytic leukemia.

This clone was counted only a few times. The V call is TRBV19, the J call TRBJ2-5, with a possible D match to TRBD2 (6 bases). CDR1 is LNHDA and CDR2 is SQIVND in the germline V gene (reference sequence). This CDR3 contains 14 residues. V was shortened by 7 bases and J by 5 bases, with 17 bases between the two germline ends. CDR3 DNA sequence: TGTGCCAGTACCTCGGGACGGCGGGGCGAGACCCAGTACTTC. Its protein is CASTSGRRGETQYF.

The chain employs TRBV7-3 and TRBJ2-7; D ambiguous. CDR1 SGHTA and CDR2 FQGTGA come from the germline V gene. V lost 3 bases to trimming and J lost 4 bases, with 19 bases between them. The CDR3 runs to 16 residues. CDR3 nucleotides: TGTGCCAGCAGCTTTATCGGGCGAGCCTCTGGGTACGAGCAGTACTTC. Its protein product is CASSFIGRASGYEQYF.

V is TRBV7-3 and J is TRBJ2-3, with D possibly matching TRBD2 (6 bases). Trimming took off 5 bases at V and 4 bases at J, with 10 bases between the two ends. This CDR3 has 13 residues. Germline V gene data show CDR1 as SGHTA and CDR2 as FQGTGA. This CDR3 is CASSPLASDTQYF. CDR3 DNA sequence: TGTGCCAGCAGCCCTCTAGCGTCAGATACGCAGTATTTT.

This clone showed up just once. The chain recombines TRBV4-2 with TRBJ2-5; D is possibly TRBD1 or TRBD2 (6 bases each). Trimming removed 0 bases at V and 4 bases at J, with 15 bases between. Germline lookup yields CDR1 LGHNA and CDR2 YNFKEQ. The CDR3 consists of 16 residues. The CDR3 region is CASSQDWRGSVETQYF. The DNA for the CDR3 is TGTGCCAGCAGCCAAGATTGGAGGGGGTCGGTAGAGACCCAGTACTTC.

The CDR3 is CASRHKGTEAFF. DNA of the CDR3: TGTGCCAGCAGACATAAGGGGACTGAAGCTTTCTTT. This sequence joins TRBV25-1 and TRBJ1-1; the D gene is possibly TRBD1 (5 bases). This CDR3 region has 12 residues. Between the trimmed V and J ends, which lost 6 bases and 5 bases, there was a span of 10 bases. Germline CDR1 reads MGHDK; CDR2 reads SYGVNS.

The chain recombines TRBV7-2 with TRBJ2-4, with D possibly matching TRBD1 (5 bases). Deletions cut 5 bases from V and 3 bases from J, with 20 bases between. Per germline, CDR1 SGHTA and CDR2 FQGNSA. There are 17 residues in the CDR3. CDR3 amino acids: CASSPTWAVRVKNIQYF. Written as DNA, the CDR3 is TGTGCCAGCAGCCCTACGTGGGCCGTCAGGGTCAAAAACATTCAGTACTTC.

This sequence joins TRBV7-2 and TRBJ1-1; 7 bases align to TRBD1. The CDR3 is 14 residues long. Germline V gene sequence: CDR1 SGHTA, CDR2 FQGNSA. Trimming took 5 bases from V and 5 from J; bases not matched to a gene: 8. The CDR3 is CASSPTGRKTEAFF. The CDR3 nucleotides read TGTGCCAGCAGCCCGACAGGGCGGAAAACTGAAGCTTTCTTT.

This sequence joins TRBV6-5 and TRBJ2-1; D is ambiguous. V lost 0 bases, J lost 11 bases, and 11 bases lay in between. Germline-derived CDR1 and CDR2 are MNHEY and SVGAGI. This CDR3 contains 13 residues. This chain's CDR3 is CASSYSQTGKQFF. CDR3 DNA: TGTGCCAGCAGTTACTCACAGACGGGTAAGCAGTTCTTC.

The rearrangement joins TRBV9 to TRBJ1-1, with 10 positions matching TRBD1. This CDR3 has 14 residues. From germline, CDR1 is SGDLS and CDR2 YYNGEE. V gave up 3 bases and J gave up 4 bases; unmatched junction bases: 3. CDR3 DNA sequence: TGTGCCAGCAGCGGCTGGACAGGGGGCACTGAAGCTTTCTTT. It yields the protein CASSGWTGGTEAFF. Together with reference TRBV9 and TRBJ1-1, the CDR3 gives the full variable domain: DSGVTQTPKHLITATGQRVTLRCSPRSGDLSVYWYQQSLDQGLQFLIQYYNGEERAKGNILERFSAQQFPDLHSELNLSSLELGDSALYFCASSGWTGGTEAFFGQGTRLTVV.

The chain recombines TRBV5-1 with TRBJ2-3, with D perhaps TRBD2 (5 bases). This CDR3 has 15 residues. V was pared by 0 bases and J by 4 bases, with 12 bases between. CDR1 and CDR2 (germline): SGHRS, YFSETQ. The CDR3 region is CASSLGRPEADTQYF. The CDR3 coding sequence is TGCGCCAGCAGCTTGGGCAGGCCGGAGGCAGATACGCAGTATTTT.

This rearrangement joins TRBV9 to TRBJ2-2; no clear D. Germline V gives CDR1 SGDLS, CDR2 YYNGEE. Deletions cut 0 bases from V and 5 bases from J, with 5 bases between. This CDR3 comprises 13 residues. DNA of the CDR3: TGTGCCAGCAGCGTAGATTTTACCGGGGAGCTGTTTTTT. Protein: CASSVDFTGELFF.

This chain links TRBV7-9 with TRBJ2-5, with D possibly being TRBD2 (6 bases). The CDR3 loop spans 14 amino acids. Trimming removed 0 bases at V and 5 bases at J, with 10 bases between. Per the germline V gene, CDR1 is SEHNR and CDR2 is FQNEAQ (reference sequence). The CDR3, as DNA: TGTGCCAGCAGCTTAGCGGGAGGTTGGGAGACCCAGTACTTC. It yields the protein CASSLAGGWETQYF. Filled out from reference TRBV7-9 and TRBJ2-5, the complete variable domain reads DTGVSQNPRHKITKRGQNVTFRCDPISEHNRLYWYRQTLGQGPEFLTYFQNEAQLEKSRLLSDRFSAERPKGSFSTLEIQRTEQGDSAMYLCASSLAGGWETQYFGPGTRLLVL.

This rearrangement joins TRBV4-2 to TRBJ2-7; D perhaps matches TRBD2 (5 bases). Trimming stripped 2 bases from V and 5 bases from J, with 22 bases between. The germline V gene encodes CDR1 LGHNA and CDR2 YNFKEQ. This CDR3 spans 17 amino acids. In DNA, the CDR3 is TGTGCCAGCAGCCAAACTGGAGGCGGTCTCTCCCTCGACGAGCAGTACTTC. This gives the protein CASSQTGGGLSLDEQYF.

This clone was found a few times. This chain links TRBV29-1 with TRBJ2-7; D gene uncertain. The CDR3 totals 10 residues. V lost 4 bases and J 6 bases, leaving 7 bases between the germline ends. Germline V gene data show CDR1 as SQVTM and CDR2 as ANQGSEA. CDR3 coding DNA: TGCAGCGTTGGATCTTGCGAGCAGTACTTC. Its protein product is CSVGSCEQYF.

V and J are TRBV28 and TRBJ1-2, with 10 positions matching TRBD1. Per the germline V gene, CDR1 is MDHEN and CDR2 is SYDVKM. This CDR3 region has 15 residues. V shed 8 bases and J 4 bases; nucleotides not matched to a gene: 10. The CDR3 here is CASCGDRGLRYGYTF. The CDR3, as DNA: TGTGCCAGCTGCGGGGACAGGGGCCTTCGCTATGGCTACACCTTC.

This clone occurred a few times. The V and J genes are TRBV27 and TRBJ1-4; D is uncertain. The CDR3 loop spans 14 amino acids. Per germline, CDR1 MNHEY and CDR2 SMNVEV (reference sequence). Trimming took 6 bases from V and 0 from J, leaving 8 bases between them. CDR3: CASRQLATNEKLFF. CDR3 bases: TGTGCCAGCAGGCAACTTGCAACTAATGAAAAACTGTTTTTT.

The CDR3 loop is CASSTIVQGETQYF. The CDR3 DNA reads as TGTGCCAGTAGTACAATTGTACAGGGAGAGACCCAGTACTTC. The rearrangement joins TRBV19 to TRBJ2-5, with D perhaps matching TRBD1 (6 bases). Trimming took 4 bases from V and 4 from J, leaving 13 bases between them. The CDR3 runs 14 residues. Germline V gene sequence: CDR1 LNHDA, CDR2 SQIVND (reference sequence).

The chain is built from TRBV30 and TRBJ1-1; D is undetermined. The V gene lost 6 bases and the J gene lost 0 bases, with 26 bases spanning the gap. This CDR3 comprises 18 residues. Looked up from germline, CDR1 is GTSNPN and CDR2 is SVGIG (reference sequence). CDR3 sequence: CACGGFTSLSKMNTEAFF. CDR3 nucleotides: TGTGCCTGTGGTGGCTTCACCTCCCTAAGCAAAATGAACACTGAAGCTTTCTTT.

This sequence joins TRBV10-1 and TRBJ1-2; 8 bases are shared with TRBD1. Trimming took 9 bases from V and 6 from J; bases not matched to a gene: 12. Germline CDR1 reads WNHNN; CDR2 reads SYGVQD (reference sequence). The CDR3 contains 14 residues. In DNA form, the CDR3 reads TGCGCCAGTTCCCAAAGACAGGGGAGGGATGGCTACACCTTC. Protein product: CASSQRQGRDGYTF.

This rearrangement joins TRBV27 to TRBJ1-2; D remains ambiguous. Looked up from germline, CDR1 is MNHEY and CDR2 is SMNVEV (reference sequence). Trimming took off 5 bases at V and 4 bases at J, with 23 bases between the two ends. CDR3 size: 17 residues. The CDR3 DNA sequence: TGTGCCAGCAGTGGGTGGGTCGATTATAGCGTTGGCTATGGCTACACCTTC. Its translation: CASSGWVDYSVGYGYTF.

This chain joins TRBV11-3 and TRBJ2-1; D may correspond to TRBD1 or TRBD2 (5 bases each). Trimming removed 2 bases from V and 4 bases from J, with 15 bases in between. This CDR3 contains 16 residues. The germline V gene has CDR1 SGHNT and CDR2 YENEEA. The DNA for the CDR3 is TGTGCCAGCAGCTTATTCCGAGGGGCCGCATACAATGAGCAGTTCTTC. The encoded protein is CASSLFRGAAYNEQFF.

V is TRBV28 and J is TRBJ1-1; D is uncertain. There are 16 residues in the CDR3. Per germline, CDR1 MDHEN and CDR2 SYDVKM. Trimming shortened V by 6 bases and J by 0 bases, and 17 bases separated the two germline ends. CDR3 nucleotides: TGTGCCAGCAGCCAACAGACGGCACGGGTGAACACTGAAGCTTTCTTT. It is translated as CASSQQTARVNTEAFF.

The chain recombines TRBV11-2 with TRBJ2-7; 7 positions agree with TRBD1. V lost 6 bases and J lost 1; bases outside the gene matches: 9. The CDR3 extends over 15 amino acids. Per the germline V gene, CDR1 is SGHAT and CDR2 is FQNNGV. As DNA, the CDR3 is TGTGCCAGCAGTCCGAACACAGGGGTATCCTACGAGCAGTACTTC. It specifies CASSPNTGVSYEQYF.

This clone was counted only a few times. This sequence joins TRBV11-3 and TRBJ2-7; D gene uncertain. Trimming took off 2 bases at V and 3 bases at J, with 11 bases between the two ends. CDR1 is SGHNT, CDR2 YENEEA, per germline. The CDR3 contains 14 residues. This CDR3 is CASSLRAEHYEQYF. The CDR3 DNA is TGTGCCAGCAGCTTAAGAGCAGAACACTACGAGCAGTACTTC.

V and J are TRBV5-1 and TRBJ2-7; D remains ambiguous. CDR1 is SGHRS, CDR2 YFSETQ, per germline. The CDR3 loop spans 12 amino acids. Between the trimmed V and J ends, which lost 1 base and 3 bases, there was a span of 5 bases. CDR3 sequence: CASSLSGYEQYF. In DNA form, the CDR3 reads TGCGCCAGCAGCTTGTCGGGCTACGAGCAGTACTTC.

V gene TRBV7-9 combines with J gene TRBJ2-7, with D maybe TRBD2 (5 bases). This CDR3 contains 15 residues. Germline assignment: CDR1 SEHNR and CDR2 FQNEAQ (reference sequence). Trimming shortened V by 2 bases and J by 0 bases, and 11 bases separated the two germline ends. CDR3 nucleotides: TGTGCCAGCAGCTTACTGCTGGGGAGCTCCTACGAGCAGTACTTC. Encoded protein: CASSLLLGSSYEQYF.

V gene TRBV19 combines with J gene TRBJ2-7, with TRBD2 matching 13 bases. CDR1 and CDR2 from the germline V gene are LNHDA and SQIVND (reference sequence). The trim removed 10 bases at V and 3 bases at J, leaving 12 bases unmatched. This CDR3 contains 16 residues. Here the CDR3 reads CATSPGLAGAGYEQYF. The DNA for the CDR3 is TGTGCCACCTCCCCTGGACTAGCGGGGGCGGGCTACGAGCAGTACTTC.

This clone was counted once. The V gene is TRBV4-3, the J gene TRBJ1-1; D remains unclear. The CDR3 runs to 15 residues. The germline V gene has CDR1 LGHNA and CDR2 YSLEER. V lost 0 bases and J lost 1, with 9 bases in between. Written as DNA, the CDR3 is TGCGCCAGCAGCCAAGATAGCCAGCCGAACACTGAAGCTTTCTTT. It codes for CASSQDSQPNTEAFF.

This chain uses TRBV27 with TRBJ2-2, with 9 positions matching TRBD2. The germline gives CDR1 MNHEY, CDR2 SMNVEV (reference sequence). The CDR3 consists of 12 residues. Trimming cost V 3 bases and J 13 bases; bases outside gene matches: 3. The CDR3 region is CASSFGGRVLFF. The CDR3 region has the DNA TGTGCCAGCAGTTTCGGCGGGAGGGTGCTGTTTTTT.

This clone occurred once. The gene calls are TRBV10-3 and TRBJ1-2; D unresolved. V shed 2 bases and J shed 0 bases, with 13 bases lying between them. The germline V gene has CDR1 ENHRY and CDR2 SYGVKD. This CDR3 is 16 amino acids long. Here the CDR3 DNA reads TGTGCCATCAGTGAGACCCCCAAGGTGGCTAACTATGGCTACACCTTC. The encoded protein is CAISETPKVANYGYTF.

This chain connects TRBV4-1 to TRBJ2-1; TRBD2 aligns across 9 bases. V lost 1 base to trimming and J lost 5 bases; unmatched junction nucleotides: 3. CDR3 length: 15 residues. Per the germline V gene, CDR1 is MGHRA and CDR2 is YSYEKL. The CDR3 DNA reads as TGCGCCAGCAGCCAAGTATTAGCGGGAGACAATGAGCAGTTCTTC. It yields the protein CASSQVLAGDNEQFF.